Following are 22 T cell receptor gamma chains from one sample sequenced in a study of Vδ1+ human thymocytes. Study conclusions and caveats: In the thymus, TRG and TRD repertoires looked highly polyclonal with Gaussian CDR3 lengths.

Their antigens remain unidentified. RNA was extracted from the cells and then reverse transcribed. The CDR3 regions were amplified by multiplex PCR from V-gene primers to a constant-region primer. TCRdb re-called clones from the multiplex PCR reads using CATT. The sample has 20,000 to 25,000 gamma-chain clones, roughly 13% seen once. Material: Vdelta1+ gamma-delta thymocytes from the thymus. Subset given: FACS-sorted CD3+ TCRalphabeta- TCRVdelta1+ TCRVdelta2- thymocytes. Every receptor here comes from a child in the first two years of life who had congenital heart surgery.

The rearrangement joins TRGV4 to TRGJP2. V lost 6 bases to trimming and J lost 8 bases; unmatched junction nucleotides: 18. The CDR3 has 16 residues. CDR1 EGSTGY and CDR2 YDSYTSSV come from the germline V gene. The CDR3 coding sequence is TGTGCCACCTGGAATCAAACTGGGACGGTGGATTGGATCAAGACGTTT. Its protein is CATWNQTGTVDWIKTF.

The rearrangement uses TRGV9 and TRGJ1 or TRGJ2. The CDR3 covers 14 residues. Germline V lookup: CDR1 GITISATS, CDR2 ISYDGTV (reference sequence). Losses at the gene ends were 2 bases for V and 7 bases for J; bases not matched to a gene: 11. CDR3 nucleotides: TGTGCCTTGTGGGAGGGCCACTCTCTCTATAAGAAACTCTTT. As protein: CALWEGHSLYKKLF.

There are a few counts of this clone. The chain has TRGV9 and TRGJ1 or TRGJ2. The CDR3 contains 12 residues. J gave up 8 bases and V 5 bases, and 9 bases lay outside the gene matches. From germline, CDR1 is GITISATS and CDR2 ISYDGTV (reference sequence). This CDR3 is CALWGGGDKKLF. CDR3 DNA sequence: TGTGCCTTGTGGGGGGGCGGCGATAAGAAACTCTTT.

A word on this clone: Other DNA sequences within the sample encode an identical CDR3. J is TRGJP2 and V is TRGV2. V lost 4 bases, J lost 8 bases, and 10 bases stayed unmatched. The germline gives CDR1 EGSNGY, CDR2 YDSYNSKV. CDR3 length: 14 residues. The CDR3 spells CATWDGPPDWIKTF. As DNA, the CDR3 is TGTGCCACCTGGGATGGTCCCCCGGATTGGATCAAGACGTTT.

Remarks on this clone: This sequence is one base from a far larger clone and is likely a read error. The identical CDR3 is also encoded by other nucleotide sequences in the sample. The gene calls are TRGV4 and TRGJ1 or TRGJ2. CDR3 length: 11 residues. Germline V gives CDR1 EGSTGY, CDR2 YDSYTSSV. CDR3 protein: CATWNSYKKLF. As DNA, the CDR3 is TGTGCCACCTGGAATTCTTATAAGAAACTCTTT.

The chain couples TRGV2 to TRGJP2. Looked up from germline, CDR1 is EGSNGY and CDR2 is YDSYNSKV. The CDR3 is 15 residues long. V gave up 9 bases and J gave up 0 bases; unmatched junction bases: 10. The CDR3 region is CATPQVDSSDWIKTF. For the CDR3, the DNA is TGTGCCACCCCGCAGGTAGATAGTAGTGATTGGATCAAGACGTTT.

This clone has just a few counts. V gene TRGV4 combines with J gene TRGJ1 or TRGJ2. Per the germline V gene, CDR1 is EGSTGY and CDR2 is YDSYTSSV. This CDR3 contains 13 residues. V trimming: 0 bases; J trimming: 6 bases; junction bases outside the gene matches: 5. CDR3 bases: TGTGCCACCTGGGATGGGCTATCTTATAAGAAACTCTTT. Translation gives CATWDGLSYKKLF.

Only a few counts were recorded for this clone. This chain uses TRGV4 with TRGJ1 or TRGJ2. The trim removed 2 bases at V and 3 bases at J, leaving 4 bases unmatched. Germline values: CDR1 EGSTGY, CDR2 YDSYTSSV. The CDR3 extends over 13 amino acids. The CDR3 sequence is CATWDALYYKKLF. DNA of the CDR3: TGTGCCACCTGGGATGCCCTTTATTATAAGAAACTCTTT.

As to this clone: This same CDR3 is encoded by further DNA sequences in the sample. The chain carries TRGV8 and TRGJ1 or TRGJ2. With V trimmed by 4 bases and J by 7 bases, 7 bases remained unmatched. Germline V gives CDR1 VENAVY, CDR2 YDSYNSRV. This CDR3 is 12 amino acids long. CDR3 nucleotide sequence: TGTGCCACCTGGGACCTCCAGTATAAGAAACTCTTT. This sequence encodes CATWDLQYKKLF.

The chain recombines TRGV3 with TRGJ1 or TRGJ2. The CDR3 spans 11 residues. The germline gives CDR1 VTNTFY, CDR2 YDVSTARD (reference sequence). With 6 bases clipped from V and 15 bases from J, the junction kept 14 bases outside the gene matches. This CDR3 reads CATWHFRLTLF. The CDR3 nucleotides are TGTGCCACCTGGCACTTTCGTCTCACACTCTTT.

The table lists this clone with a count of one. The V and J genes are TRGV9 and TRGJ1 or TRGJ2. V dropped 4 bases and J dropped 2; count of bases not matched to a gene: 11. The CDR3 is made up of 15 amino acids. Germline lookup yields CDR1 GITISATS and CDR2 ISYDGTV (reference sequence). The CDR3 protein is CALWDLPTHYYKKLF. CDR3 DNA: TGTGCCTTGTGGGACCTACCAACCCATTATTATAAGAAACTCTTT.

The chain recombines TRGV5 with TRGJ1 or TRGJ2. The ends lost 3 bases at V and 9 bases at J; junction bases unmatched: 8. CDR3 length equals 12 residues. Per the germline V gene, CDR1 is VINAFY and CDR2 is YDVSNSKD. As DNA, the CDR3 is TGTGCCACCTGGGACTGGGACCCTAAGAAACTCTTT. Residues: CATWDWDPKKLF.

This clone was counted between two and nine times. This chain joins TRGV8 and TRGJ1 or TRGJ2. Germline V gene sequence: CDR1 VENAVY, CDR2 YDSYNSRV. V gave up 3 bases and J gave up 8 bases; unmatched junction bases: 13. The CDR3 covers 14 residues. CDR3 sequence reads: CATWDAETGDKKLF. CDR3 sequence (DNA): TGTGCCACCTGGGATGCGGAAACGGGTGATAAGAAACTCTTT.

This rearrangement joins TRGV9 to TRGJP. Unmatched junction bases numbered 5, after V lost 5 bases and J lost 4 bases. Germline values: CDR1 GITISATS, CDR2 ISYDGTV (reference sequence). This CDR3 has 16 residues. The CDR3 spells CALWVAQELGKKIKVF. CDR3 nucleotides: TGTGCCTTGTGGGTGGCCCAAGAGTTGGGCAAAAAAATCAAGGTATTT.

On this clone itself: The sample has other DNA sequences that encode this CDR3 too. The rearrangement uses TRGV9 and TRGJ1 or TRGJ2. This CDR3 contains 12 residues. Trimming removed 5 bases from V and 1 base from J; junction bases left unmatched: 2. Germline V lookup: CDR1 GITISATS, CDR2 ISYDGTV (reference sequence). The CDR3 region has the DNA TGTGCCTTGTGGGCCAATTATTATAAGAAACTCTTT. It yields the protein CALWANYYKKLF.

This clone was detected only a few times. This sequence joins TRGV8 and TRGJP2. The junction had 10 bases not matched to a gene; V was cut back by 6 bases and J by 3 bases. Germline V lookup: CDR1 VENAVY, CDR2 YDSYNSRV. The CDR3 is 15 amino acids. CDR3 bases: TGTGCCACCTGGACAATCGGCTGTAGTGATTGGATCAAGACGTTT. This sequence encodes CATWTIGCSDWIKTF.

This clone has just a few counts. This chain joins TRGV4 and TRGJP2. V dropped 9 bases and J dropped 6; count of bases not matched to a gene: 7. The length of the CDR3 is 12 residues. Germline CDR1 is EGSTGY and CDR2 is YDSYTSSV. The CDR3 sequence is CATRMGDWIKTF. In DNA, the CDR3 is TGTGCCACCCGAATGGGTGATTGGATCAAGACGTTT.

Turning to this clone: Given a much more abundant clone one base away, this may be a read error. The J gene is TRGJP1, the V gene TRGV3. CDR3 length equals 13 residues. Losses at the gene ends were 2 bases for V and 6 bases for J; bases not matched to a gene: 3. Germline V lookup: CDR1 VTNTFY, CDR2 YDVSTARD (reference sequence). CDR3 nucleotide sequence: TGTGCCACCTGGGACATGCCTGGTTGGTTCAAGATATTT. Protein sequence: CATWDMPGWFKIF.

The V and J genes are TRGV2 and TRGJ1 or TRGJ2. CDR3 length: 13 residues. Trimming took 0 bases from V and 10 from J; bases not matched to a gene: 9. Germline CDR1 EGSNGY, CDR2 YDSYNSKV. The CDR3 sequence is CATWDGHRLKKLF. Here the CDR3 DNA reads TGTGCCACCTGGGACGGGCATCGTTTAAAGAAACTCTTT.

The sample holds a few counts of this clone. Other DNA sequences within the sample encode an identical CDR3. This rearrangement joins TRGV4 to TRGJ1 or TRGJ2. The CDR3 spans 10 residues. Germline CDR1 EGSTGY, CDR2 YDSYTSSV. The CDR3 region has the DNA TGTGCTAGCGTTTATTATAAGAAACTCTTT. Its protein is CASVYYKKLF.

This clone has a handful of counts. V and J are TRGV2 and TRGJP1. The CDR3 is made up of 10 amino acids. The junction had 0 bases not matched to a gene; V was cut back by 3 bases and J by 11 bases. CDR1 is EGSNGY and CDR2 is YDSYNSKV in the germline V gene. CDR3 sequence (DNA): TGTGCCACCTGGGACTGGTTCAAGATATTT. This encodes CATWDWFKIF.

This clone is labeled as medium-sized (0.01 to 0.1%). This chain uses TRGV8 with TRGJ1 or TRGJ2. Germline values: CDR1 VENAVY, CDR2 YDSYNSRV. This CDR3 is built from 11 residues. V shed 3 bases and J 9 bases; nucleotides not matched to a gene: 5. The CDR3 DNA reads as TGTGCCACCTGGGATGGGCTTAAGAAACTCTTT. Amino acid sequence: CATWDGLKKLF.